This T cell receptor (beta chain) was obtained from a study of T cells after yellow fever vaccination. Study conclusions and caveats: Post-booster repertoires again held most primary-vaccination clones (approximately 96% CD4, around 90% CD8). Weaker, the secondary response peaked sooner, at day 5 versus 15.

Template switching with 5'RACE generated the TCR cDNA and added a universal primer site and UMIs. TCRdb analysed the 5' RACE reads with MiXCR anew, one entry per CDR3 protein. The data show over 100,000 distinct CDR3 sequences, 8.4% seen once. V lost 3 bases and J lost 0; bases outside the gene matches: 1. The germline V gene has CDR1 KGHSH and CDR2 LQKENI. The CDR3 is made up of 15 amino acids. This clonotype was observed at least ten times. Its antigen remains unidentified. This receptor was identified in a man aged 30-40 years who received the YFV17D yellow fever vaccine. The V and J genes are TRBV18 and TRBJ2-1; 8 nucleotides align to TRBD2. The sequences come from CD8+ T cells sorted from PBMCs, collected 45 days after the yellow fever booster vaccination. CDR3 DNA: TGTGCCAGCTCACCCGGGACTAGCTCCTACAATGAGCAGTTCTTC. It is translated as CASSPGTSSYNEQFF.